Listed here are 25 T cell receptor beta chains from one sample, sequenced in a study of control samples from healthy donors and cancer patients. Assay: immunoSEQ multiplex PCR; the TCRdb copy retains only in-frame clones and omits some. This table holds around 85,000 clones, about 89% found once. The sequencing sample was made of blood. These receptors all stem from an older woman in good health.

The chain links TRBV6-6 to TRBJ1-1; no reliable D call. The ends were cut back, 6 bases at V and 5 bases at J, with 10 bases in the middle. The CDR3 loop spans 12 amino acids. Germline CDR1 MNHNY, CDR2 SVGAGI (reference sequence). CDR3 loop: CASRDEGTEAFF. CDR3 nucleotide sequence: TGTGCCAGCAGGGATGAGGGAACTGAAGCTTTCTTT.

CDR3 DNA sequence: TGTGCCAGCACCTTCCAAGGGACAGGGTTGGTTGGGGCCAACGTCCTGACTTTC. Amino acids: CASTFQGTGLVGANVLTF. The rearrangement joins TRBV28 to TRBJ2-6, with 9 bases that match TRBD1. The CDR3 extends over 18 amino acids. From germline, CDR1 is MDHEN and CDR2 SYDVKM. With V trimmed by 7 bases and J by 3 bases, 13 bases remained unmatched.

The rearrangement uses TRBV10-3 and TRBJ1-1; D might be TRBD1 (5 bases). Per germline, CDR1 ENHRY and CDR2 SYGVKD. V lost 1 base to trimming and J lost 2 bases, with 17 bases between them. The CDR3 length is 17 residues. The CDR3 reads CAISEWSRGKNNTEAFF. In DNA form, the CDR3 reads TGTGCCATCAGTGAGTGGTCCCGGGGGAAAAATAACACTGAAGCTTTCTTT.

This chain uses TRBV6-6 with TRBJ2-2, with D unclear. Germline CDR1 and CDR2: MNHNY and SVGAGI (reference sequence). The CDR3 runs to 14 residues. V lost 10 bases to trimming and J lost 4 bases, with 16 bases between them. This chain's CDR3 is CATERQEITGELFF. In DNA, the CDR3 is TGTGCCACCGAGCGCCAGGAAATCACCGGGGAGCTGTTTTTT.

The gene calls are TRBV24-1 and TRBJ2-3; no firm D call. The CDR3 extends over 11 amino acids. Deletions cut 9 bases from V and 3 bases from J, with 6 bases between. Per the germline V gene, CDR1 is KGHDR and CDR2 is SFDVKD. CDR3 in amino acids: CATGLTDTQYF. In DNA, the CDR3 is TGTGCCACCGGGCTGACAGATACGCAGTATTTT.

This chain uses TRBV7-9 with TRBJ1-6; 8 nucleotides align to TRBD1. The CDR3 spans 16 residues. V was pared by 3 bases and J by 5 bases, with 6 bases of the junction left unmatched. In germline, CDR1 is SEHNR, CDR2 FQNEAQ (reference sequence). The CDR3 reads CASSFTGGVNNSPLHF. The CDR3 bases are TGTGCCAGCAGCTTCACAGGGGGAGTAAATAATTCACCCCTCCACTTT.

The chain recombines TRBV2 with TRBJ2-2, with D unresolved. There are 13 residues in the CDR3. Trimming cost V 6 bases and J 3 bases, with 8 bases left between them. Germline CDR1 reads SNHLY; CDR2 reads FYNNEI. CDR3 in amino acids: CASRYRDTGELFF. For the CDR3, the DNA is TGTGCCAGCAGGTACCGGGACACCGGGGAGCTGTTTTTT.

The chain uses TRBV7-2 and TRBJ2-2, with D unclear. Per the germline V gene, CDR1 is SGHTA and CDR2 is FQGNSA. Trimming stripped 4 bases from V and 7 bases from J, with 10 bases between. This CDR3 is 13 amino acids long. The CDR3 region is CASSSFVGGELFF. Written as DNA, the CDR3 is TGTGCCAGCAGCTCGTTCGTTGGCGGGGAGCTGTTTTTT. Using reference TRBV7-2 and TRBJ2-2 for the parts outside the CDR3, the full variable domain is GAGVSQSPSNKVTEKGKDVELRCDPISGHTALYWYRQSLGQGLEFLIYFQGNSAPDKSGLPSDRFSAERTGGSVSTLTIQRTQQEDSAVYLCASSSFVGGELFFGEGSRLTVL.

The genes are TRBV5-1 and TRBJ1-3; 9 nucleotides match TRBD1. After removal of 5 bases from V and 3 bases from J, the junction contained 12 bases not matched to a gene. The CDR3 consists of 17 residues. Germline lookup yields CDR1 SGHRS and CDR2 YFSETQ. CDR3 in amino acids: CASRKTGQGEGGNTIYF. The CDR3 nucleotides are TGCGCCAGCAGGAAGACGGGACAGGGAGAGGGTGGAAACACCATATATTTT.

Relative to its sample, this clone is medium-sized. The chain employs TRBV5-1 and TRBJ1-1; weak D call: TRBD1 (6 bases). This CDR3 has 14 amino acids. Between the trimmed V and J ends, which lost 4 bases and 7 bases, there was a span of 17 bases. The germline CDR1 and CDR2 sequences are SGHRS and YFSETQ. The CDR3 sequence is CASSITGLPNEAFF. The CDR3 DNA reads as TGCGCCAGCAGCATAACAGGGCTGCCGAATGAAGCTTTCTTT.

The chain recombines TRBV9 with TRBJ2-7, with 9 bases identical to TRBD1. CDR1 is SGDLS, CDR2 YYNGEE, per germline. The CDR3 sequence is 15 residues long. The trim removed 3 bases at V and 6 bases at J, leaving 10 bases unmatched. Here the CDR3 DNA reads TGTGCCAGCAGCGCGACAGGGGGTCCCCTTGCCGAGCAGTACTTC. Translation gives CASSATGGPLAEQYF.

The chain joins TRBV7-8 to TRBJ1-2, with 7 bases lining up with TRBD1. The trim removed 5 bases at V and 1 base at J, leaving 10 bases unmatched. This CDR3 is built from 16 residues. The germline CDR1 and CDR2 sequences are SGHVS and FQNEAQ. The CDR3 sequence: CASSRFDRDVNYGYTF. The CDR3 DNA reads TGTGCCAGCAGCCGATTCGACAGGGACGTTAACTATGGCTACACCTTC.

V gene TRBV2 combines with J gene TRBJ2-3; D not certain. Germline V CDR1 and CDR2: SNHLY, FYNNEI. Trimming removed 7 bases at V and 4 bases at J, with 9 bases between. The CDR3 extends over 12 amino acids. CDR3 sequence: CASTPFPDTQYF. CDR3 DNA sequence: TGTGCCAGCACCCCTTTTCCAGATACGCAGTATTTT.

This chain links TRBV19 with TRBJ2-1; 9 bases fit TRBD2. CDR3 length: 15 amino acids. Per germline, CDR1 LNHDA and CDR2 SQIVND (reference sequence). With V trimmed by 5 bases and J by 0 bases, 2 bases remained unmatched. CDR3 sequence reads: CASSHSGGSYNEQFF. CDR3 bases: TGTGCCAGTAGTCATAGCGGGGGCTCCTACAATGAGCAGTTCTTC.

This chain uses TRBV2 with TRBJ1-5; a possible D gene is TRBD1 (5 bases). The germline V gene has CDR1 SNHLY and CDR2 FYNNEI. The V end lost 6 bases, the J end lost 2 bases, and 14 bases lay between the germline ends. The CDR3 is 15 amino acids. The CDR3 loop is CASSSTAGGNQPQHF. In DNA, the CDR3 is TGTGCCAGCAGCTCGACGGCGGGGGGCAATCAGCCCCAGCATTTT.

The chain has TRBV7-2 and TRBJ2-5, with TRBD2 matching over 7 bases. From germline, CDR1 is SGHTA and CDR2 FQGNSA. The CDR3 consists of 13 residues. V was clipped by 5 bases and J by 5 bases; unmatched bases: 5. The CDR3 loop is CASSLGGPETQYF. The CDR3 region has the DNA TGTGCCAGCAGCCTGGGAGGGCCGGAGACCCAGTACTTC.

This chain uses TRBV11-2 with TRBJ2-3; D gene ambiguous. V lost 3 bases, J lost 2 bases, and 9 bases lay in between. Germline-derived CDR1 and CDR2 are SGHAT and FQNNGV. The CDR3 has 14 residues. The CDR3 bases are TGTGCCAGCAGCTTGGTACGGAACACAGATACGCAGTATTTT. The encoded protein is CASSLVRNTDTQYF.

A single count supports this clone. CDR3: CASSLGFQWANEQFF. The CDR3 DNA reads as TGCGCCAGCAGCTTGGGCTTCCAGTGGGCCAATGAGCAGTTCTTC. This chain joins TRBV5-1 and TRBJ2-1; D remains ambiguous. Deletions cut 0 bases from V and 6 bases from J, with 13 bases between. This CDR3 is 15 amino acids long. The germline V gene has CDR1 SGHRS and CDR2 YFSETQ.

Only a few counts were recorded for this clone. V gene TRBV24-1 combines with J gene TRBJ1-5; TRBD1 matches at 7 bases. The CDR3 runs 17 residues. Germline-derived CDR1 and CDR2 are KGHDR and SFDVKD. Trimming took 4 bases from V and 0 from J; bases not matched to a gene: 8. The CDR3 loop is CATSDNRGDYSNQPQHF. CDR3 DNA sequence: TGTGCCACCAGTGACAACAGGGGAGATTATAGCAATCAGCCCCAGCATTTT.

The chain employs TRBV3-1 (or the pseudogene TRBV3-2) and TRBJ2-1; TRBD2 agrees at 11 bases. The CDR3 consists of 16 residues. Trimming removed 3 bases from V and 2 bases from J; junction bases left unmatched: 3. Germline V gene data show CDR1 as LGHDT and CDR2 as YNNKEL (reference sequence). CDR3 residues: CASSHRGLAAYNEQFF. The CDR3 DNA sequence: TGTGCCAGCAGCCATCGGGGACTAGCGGCCTACAATGAGCAGTTCTTC.

The rearrangement links TRBV19 to TRBJ2-7; 10 nucleotides align to TRBD2. The CDR3 covers 14 residues. CDR1 is LNHDA, CDR2 SQIVND, per germline (reference sequence). Losses at the gene ends were 5 bases for V and 6 bases for J; bases not matched to a gene: 7. CDR3 bases: TGTGCCAGTAGTGCGCAACTAGCGGGACTCGAGCAGTACTTC. Protein product: CASSAQLAGLEQYF. Full variable domain (outside the CDR3, taken from reference TRBV19 and TRBJ2-7): DGGITQSPKYLFRKEGQNVTLSCEQNLNHDAMYWYRQDPGQGLRLIYYSQIVNDFQKGDIAEGYSVSREKKESFPLTVTSAQKNPTAFYLCASSAQLAGLEQYFGPGTRLTVT.

This chain uses TRBV29-1 with TRBJ2-3; 8 nucleotides agree with TRBD1. The CDR3 extends over 15 amino acids. Germline lookup yields CDR1 SQVTM and CDR2 ANQGSEA. With V trimmed by 5 bases and J by 0 bases, 7 bases remained unmatched. The CDR3 loop reads CSVMLGTGSTDTQYF. In nucleotides, the CDR3 is TGCAGCGTTATGTTGGGGACAGGCAGCACAGATACGCAGTATTTT.

The V call is TRBV13, the J call TRBJ1-2; D call uncertain. V was shortened by 2 bases and J by 3 bases, with 13 bases between the two germline ends. Germline V gene lookup returns CDR1 PRHDT and CDR2 FYEKMQ (reference sequence). This CDR3 spans 15 amino acids. CDR3 residues: CASSLSGGSHYGYTF. In DNA form, the CDR3 reads TGTGCCAGCAGCTTATCGGGAGGGTCGCACTATGGCTACACCTTC. Full variable domain (outside the CDR3, taken from reference TRBV13 and TRBJ1-2): AAGVIQSPRHLIKEKRETATLKCYPIPRHDTVYWYQQGPGQDPQFLISFYEKMQSDKGSIPDRFSAQQFSDYHSELNMSSLELGDSALYFCASSLSGGSHYGYTFGSGTRLTVV.

V gene TRBV5-6 combines with J gene TRBJ2-3; TRBD1 or TRBD2 may be the D gene (5 bases each). Germline CDR1 reads SGHDT; CDR2 reads YYEEEE. Trimming took 1 base from V and 3 from J, leaving 12 bases between them. The CDR3 sequence is 15 residues long. The CDR3 DNA follows: TGTGCCAGCAGCTTGCGGGGCCAGGGAACAGATACGCAGTATTTT. Its protein product is CASSLRGQGTDTQYF.

The genes are TRBV5-1 and TRBJ2-1; maybe TRBD2 (5 bases). V lost 0 bases and J 8 bases, leaving 12 bases between the germline ends. Germline values: CDR1 SGHRS, CDR2 YFSETQ. The CDR3 sequence is 14 residues long. The CDR3 region is CASSLELLGDEQFF. Here the CDR3 DNA reads TGCGCCAGCAGCTTGGAGCTCTTGGGAGATGAGCAGTTCTTC.